Reported below is one TCR beta chain. This clone was detected only a few times. Its antigen target is currently unknown. Qualities for individual bases were not recorded, and no much larger clone is one base off. Trimming at the junction amounts to 1 base on V and 0 bases on J, and the germline ends lie 9 bases apart. Its CDR3 holds 15 amino acids, cysteine through phenylalanine. The read is trimmed to its CDR3 DNA, 45 bases read in frame from base 1. CDR1 and CDR2 were assigned from the germline V gene as LGHNT and FRNRAP. TCRbeta CDR3 regions were amplified from genomic DNA by means of the immunoSEQ Assay, a bias-controlled multiplex PCR. In the original analysis: The number of nucleated cells in each sample was estimated from the amplification of reference gene primers within the assay. To quantify the absolute abundance of each unique TCRbeta CDR3 rearrangement, sequence reads were collapsed and filtered. For each sample, productive Simpson clonality was calculated as the square root of Simpson's diversity index across productive rearrangements. This is the immuneACCESS table as TCRdb keeps it, with only in-frame sequences that have V and J called. A part of the clones is gone; compared with another copy, unresolved V genes explain less than half, and the rest is unexplained. V and J calls and clone size are copied from that table; D and trimming were computed from the DNA. The sample yields 140,000 to 150,000 clones; approximately 80% were counted once. In total, the top ten clones hold approximately 13% of the sample.

Collaborating institutions collected whole blood in K2EDTA tubes following their own protocols. Collaborator samples were shipped for TCRbeta analysis as frozen whole blood, isolated PBMCs, or DNA extracted from either sample type. These data come from a study of blood T cell repertoires in COVID-19 (dated by TCRdb to about 2020). For the study in its entirety: Samples from collaborators originated in the United States, Italy and Spain and spanned both the acute and convalescent phases of COVID-19. Samples came from the ongoing ImmuneRACE study (first 160 participants) plus 1,254 subjects from 6 global collaborators. A freely available public database, intended as a resource for researchers studying the immune response to SARS-CoV-2, is where the repertoires were released. Subjects who had been exposed to COVID-19, were actively infected with it, or had recovered from it provided the deeply sampled blood TCRbeta repertoires that made up the dataset. Nearly every sample came with metadata listing a de-identified subject ID, COVID-19 status, age in years and sex. Where HLA class I and class II types were available, the types were taken from metadata supplied by the sample provider, not from assay-based typing. The prospective study material was composed of cDNA or gDNA derived from T cells, B-cell-depleted T cells, or PBMCs.

What the work shows at the level of the full study, not this receptor alone: The quantity of clinical and demographic metadata differed by source and by participant and was supplied without curation.

The TCR comes from a man between 60 and 75 years old with active or convalescent COVID-19. Sequencing was performed on peripheral blood. Here the chain combines TRBV12-5 and TRBJ2-5; the D gene is perhaps TRBD2, from 6 matching bases. The CDR3 corresponds to CASGLGGTYQETQYF. Read as DNA, the sequence is TGTGCTAGTGGTTTGGGCGGGACTTACCAAGAGACCCAGTACTTC.